Presented here are 17 T cell receptor beta chains from one specimen sequenced in a study of regulatory T cells in long-lasting Graves disease. The time point was: persistent/refractory GD, antithyroid drugs over 5 years with positive TRAb. The TCR library used RNA extracted from PBMCs. Libraries of TCR beta came from iRepertoire HTBI primers plus Arm-PCR of CDR3 regions. TCRdb reprocessed the multiplex PCR reads with MiXCR, giving one entry per CDR3 protein. In the table there are 420,000 or so distinct CDR3 sequences, around 24% of which are singletons. Sequenced here: peripheral blood mononuclear cells (PBMCs), sampled when the disease was refractory, from a patient treated with antithyroid drugs. The source is a female donor with Graves disease.

The genes are TRBV13 and TRBJ2-6; TRBD1 matches at 8 bases. In germline, CDR1 is PRHDT, CDR2 FYEKMQ (reference sequence). The CDR3 contains 18 residues. J gave up 0 bases and V 8 bases, and 12 bases lay outside the gene matches. The CDR3 spells CASSIGDRQFSGANVLTF. The CDR3 DNA sequence: TGTGCCAGCTCGATTGGGGACAGGCAATTCTCTGGGGCCAACGTCCTGACTTTC.

In the case of this clonotype: The conserved closing phenylalanine or tryptophan is absent in this CDR3, likely reflecting a read error. The rearrangement uses TRBV2 and TRBJ1-3; D unclear. The CDR3 loop spans 13 amino acids. The V gene's germline CDR1 is SNHLY and CDR2 FYNNEI. CDR3 sequence (DNA): TGTGCCAGCAGTGATAGGGTTGGAAGCACCATATATCTT. This codes for CASSDRVGSTIYL.

The J gene is TRBJ2-7, the V gene TRBV2; TRBD1 agrees at 11 bases. CDR1 SNHLY and CDR2 FYNNEI come from the germline V gene. This CDR3 is built from 13 residues. V trimming: 8 bases; J trimming: 3 bases; junction bases outside the gene matches: 3. The CDR3 DNA reads as TGTGCCAGCCGGGGACAGGGGGACTACGAGCAGTACTTC. Residues: CASRGQGDYEQYF.

This clonotype was recorded at least ten times. The chain uses TRBV12-3 or TRBV12-4 and TRBJ1-5; D is ambiguous. The CDR3 consists of 18 residues. Deletions cut 2 bases from V and 0 bases from J, with 17 bases between. The CDR3 coding sequence is TGTGCCAGCAGTTTATTTTTATCGGGCAGGCATAGCAATCAGCCCCAGCATTTT. It specifies CASSLFLSGRHSNQPQHF.

DNA for the CDR3: TGTGCCAGCAGGGCCCCCATGTCCACCGGGGAGCTGTTTTTT. Translation gives CASRAPMSTGELFF. This chain joins TRBV12-3 or TRBV12-4 and TRBJ2-2, with D unresolved. CDR3 length: 14 residues. V lost 6 bases, J lost 4 bases, and 12 bases lay in between.

The chain links TRBV3-1 to TRBJ1-1; 8 bases agree with TRBD1. The V gene end was trimmed by 1 base and the J gene end by 2 bases; junction bases not matched to a gene: 18. The CDR3 loop spans 20 amino acids. Germline CDR1 and CDR2: LGHDT and YNNKEL (reference sequence). Here the CDR3 reads CASSQVHGGGQGFGNTEAFF. The DNA of the CDR3 is TGTGCCAGCAGCCAAGTACACGGGGGAGGACAGGGATTCGGAAACACTGAAGCTTTCTTT.

DNA of the CDR3: TGTGCCAGCAGTGAAGGCGGAACAGGAAGCAATCAGCCCCAGCATTTT. It translates to CASSEGGTGSNQPQHF. The rearrangement joins TRBV2 to TRBJ1-5; D is perhaps TRBD1 (5 bases). This CDR3 is 16 amino acids long. V lost 1 base and J 1 base, leaving 11 bases between the germline ends. Germline-derived CDR1 and CDR2 are SNHLY and FYNNEI. The entire variable domain, with the rest obtained from reference TRBV2 and TRBJ1-5, is as follows: EPEVTQTPSHQVTQMGQEVILRCVPISNHLYFYWYRQILGQKVEFLVSFYNNEISEKSEIFDDQFSVERPDGSNFTLKIRSTKLEDSAMYFCASSEGGTGSNQPQHFGDGTRLSIL.

This clonotype was recorded a few times. The junction does not match germline at one end; this may be a read error. The rearrangement joins TRBV10-3 to TRBJ2-7; 10 bases match TRBD1. This CDR3 has 14 amino acids. CDR1 and CDR2 from the germline V gene are ENHRY and SYGVKD. CDR3: CAISESRDRGTMDF. In DNA, the CDR3 is TGTGCCATCAGTGAGTCGCGGGACAGGGGAACAATGGACTTC.

This clonotype was picked up many times. This rearrangement joins TRBV25-1 to TRBJ2-2; perhaps TRBD1 as D (6 bases). Trimming took 2 bases from V and 4 from J, leaving 8 bases between them. CDR1 and CDR2 (germline): MGHDK, SYGVNS. The CDR3 spans 14 residues. The CDR3 bases are TGTGCCAGCAGTGAACAGGGGAGCACCGGGGAGCTGTTTTTT. The encoded protein is CASSEQGSTGELFF.

This clonotype was picked up many times. CDR3: CASRTGQGIHEQYF. The DNA of the CDR3 is TGTGCCAGCAGGACGGGACAGGGGATCCACGAGCAGTACTTC. The rearrangement uses TRBV2 and TRBJ2-7; 10 bases line up with TRBD1. The CDR3 extends over 14 amino acids. The germline V gene has CDR1 SNHLY and CDR2 FYNNEI. J lost 5 bases, V lost 6 bases, and 7 bases had no gene match.

Details on this clonotype: A much more abundant neighbour one base away suggests this may be a read error. This rearrangement joins TRBV19 to TRBJ2-5, with 9 positions matching TRBD1. The germline CDR1 and CDR2 sequences are LNHDA and SQIVND (reference sequence). CDR3 size: 16 residues. CDR3 loop: CARSVGPGQGLETQYF. In nucleotides, the CDR3 is TGTGCCCGTAGTGTAGGACCGGGACAGGGTTTAGAGACCCAGTACTTC.

This chain connects TRBV19 to TRBJ1-2, with a possible D match to TRBD1 (6 bases). The length of the CDR3 is 15 residues. V was clipped by 3 bases and J by 4 bases, with 15 bases between them. From germline, CDR1 is LNHDA and CDR2 SQIVND (reference sequence). The CDR3 DNA reads as TGTGCCAGTAGTATGAGGGCAGGGGAACTCTATGGCTACACCTTC. Its translation: CASSMRAGELYGYTF.

The chain employs TRBV7-2 and TRBJ2-7, with a weak D call TRBD2 (6 bases). Trimming left V 1 base short and J 3 bases short, with 13 bases between. The CDR3 length is 15 residues. Germline V gives CDR1 SGHTA, CDR2 FQGNSA. This CDR3 reads CASSLEAGPLYEQYF. CDR3 DNA: TGTGCCAGCAGCTTAGAGGCGGGACCTCTCTACGAGCAGTACTTC.

The DNA of the CDR3 is TGTGCCAGCAGCCCGCGGCTGAGCGGGACAACAGATACGCAGTATTTT. This sequence encodes CASSPRLSGTTDTQYF. The rearrangement joins TRBV11-1 to TRBJ2-3; D is perhaps TRBD2 (7 bases). This CDR3 region has 16 residues. The germline V and J ends were trimmed by 5 bases and 3 bases, with 18 bases remaining between them. Germline CDR1 and CDR2: SGHAT and FQDESV (reference sequence).

The sample holds many counts of this clonotype. The V gene is TRBV2, the J gene TRBJ2-7; the match to TRBD1 covers 7 bases. The CDR3 sequence is 14 residues long. Germline CDR1 SNHLY, CDR2 FYNNEI. V trimming: 4 bases; J trimming: 3 bases; junction bases outside the gene matches: 6. In DNA form, the CDR3 reads TGTGCCAGCAGTGTTCGACAGGGACACTACGAGCAGTACTTC. As protein: CASSVRQGHYEQYF.

V is TRBV14 and J is TRBJ1-5, with D possibly matching TRBD1 (6 bases). The germline CDR1 and CDR2 sequences are SGHDN and FVKESK. The V end was cut by 0 bases, the J end by 0 bases, with 12 bases between. The CDR3 covers 17 residues. CDR3 coding DNA: TGTGCCAGCAGCCAAGAGGGTTGGGGACATAGCAATCAGCCCCAGCATTTT. Translated, it gives CASSQEGWGHSNQPQHF. Supplemented by reference TRBV14 and TRBJ1-5, the full variable domain reads EAGVTQFPSHSVIEKGQTVTLRCDPISGHDNLYWYRRVMGKEIKFLLHFVKESKQDESGMPNNRFLAERTGGTYSTLKVQPAELEDSGVYFCASSQEGWGHSNQPQHFGDGTRLSIL.

The chain links TRBV28 to TRBJ2-7; 15 nucleotides agree with TRBD2. CDR1 and CDR2 (germline): MDHEN, SYDVKM. CDR3 length equals 18 residues. With V trimmed by 2 bases and J by 6 bases, 11 bases remained unmatched. The CDR3 region has the DNA TGTGCCAGCAGTTTACCCTGGACTAGCGGGAGGGCAACTGCCGAGCAGTACTTC. Translation gives CASSLPWTSGRATAEQYF.